This paragraph covers one T cell receptor beta chain sequence. One end of the junction varies from germline; a read error may be responsible. The entry originates in a study of blood T cells in healthy people across ages. The CDR3 covers 16 residues. Germline V gene data show CDR1 as KGHDR and CDR2 as SFDVKD. Primers used in a second PCR of about 7 to 12 cycles were a sample-barcoded 5' primer and a J-beta primer mix. Each cDNA molecule received a tag from a template-switch adaptor that had 12 random nucleotides. TCRdb re-derived calls from the 5' RACE reads in MiXCR, one entry per CDR3 protein. This sample has around 1,100,000 distinct CDR3 sequences; roughly two fifths occur once, and the top ten carry under 15%.

Sequencing input: blood. The sequence derives from a young man in good health. The chain combines TRBV24-1 with TRBJ2-3; 9 nucleotides line up with TRBD1. The CDR3 spells CAASDAGQGSTDTQYF. The CDR3 DNA reads as TGTGCCGCCAGTGATGCCGGACAGGGGAGCACAGATACGCAGTATTTT.